This is a list of T cell receptor beta chains from one sample in a study of cytomegalovirus exposure and HLA in healthy donors. Clones were read by immunoSEQ multiplex PCR, and TCRdb kept only the in-frame ones, dropping some. This table holds around 130,000 clones, 75% to 90% found once. The sequenced material came from PBMCs. The source of these receptors is a man aged 25-45 years in good health and CMV-seronegative. Each CDR3 is given with its conserved first and last residue. The order of the fields is CDR3 length, V gene, clone size, D gene, J gene, CDR3 protein, CDR3 DNA. D genes are given only for firm matches. Only some rows state a clone size, as once, few, many or a class for expanded clones.

17	TRBV2	.	.	TRBJ1-5	CASSEEGAGRSNQPQHF	TGTGCCAGCAGTGAGGAAGGGGCCGGACGGAGCAATCAGCCCCAGCATTTT
13	TRBV5-4	.	TRBD1	TRBJ1-2	CASSTGTGERYTF	TGTGCCAGCAGCACCGGGACAGGGGAGAGATACACCTTC
16	TRBV5-4	.	.	TRBJ1-4	CASSLYTGTTNEKLFF	TGTGCCAGTAGCCTATATACAGGGACAACTAATGAAAAACTGTTTTTT
16	TRBV27	.	.	TRBJ2-7	CASSLSRQGGSYEQYF	TGTGCCAGCAGTTTATCGAGGCAGGGTGGGTCCTACGAGCAGTACTTC
18	TRBV5-1	.	TRBD2	TRBJ2-2	CASTHRTSGASRGGELFF	TGCGCCAGCACCCATAGGACTAGCGGGGCCTCACGAGGCGGGGAGCTGTTTTTT
15	TRBV5-4	few	TRBD2	TRBJ2-3	CASSLAGGPKDTQYF	TGTGCCAGCAGCTTGGCGGGGGGGCCGAAAGATACGCAGTATTTT
16	TRBV5-1	.	TRBD1	TRBJ2-1	CASSPGLRDSLNEQFF	TGCGCCAGCAGCCCGGGGTTACGGGACAGTTTAAATGAGCAGTTCTTC
15	TRBV27	.	TRBD1	TRBJ2-5	CASSEGGTGRETQYF	TGTGCCAGCAGTGAGGGGGGGACAGGGAGAGAGACCCAGTACTTC
10	TRBV2	.	.	TRBJ2-4	CASQGNSQYF	TGTGCCAGCCAGGGGAACAGTCAGTACTTC
15	TRBV11-2	.	.	TRBJ1-1	CASSPWGRVNTEAFF	TGTGCCAGCAGCCCGTGGGGCCGGGTGAACACTGAAGCTTTCTTT
19	TRBV15	few	.	TRBJ2-6	CATSTPVGGSSSGANGLTF	TGTGCCACCAGCACACCCGTCGGAGGGTCTAGTTCCGGGGCCAACGGCCTGACTTTC
15	TRBV27	.	TRBD1	TRBJ2-1	CASSPRTGIIGEQFF	TGTGCCAGCAGTCCCCGGACAGGGATCATTGGTGAGCAGTTCTTC
15	TRBV6-5	.	TRBD2	TRBJ2-5	CASSYSGLDIETQYF	TGTGCCAGCAGTTACTCTGGACTAGATATAGAGACCCAGTACTTC
20	TRBV28	.	TRBD2	TRBJ2-6	CASSFSPGEGYQAGANVLTF	TGTGCCAGCAGTTTCTCTCCGGGGGAGGGGTATCAGGCTGGGGCCAACGTCCTGACTTTC
14	TRBV5-5	.	TRBD1	TRBJ2-7	CASSFRTGGYEQYF	TGTGCCAGCAGCTTCCGGACAGGGGGCTACGAGCAGTACTTC
14	TRBV5-5	.	.	TRBJ2-5	CASSLASGQETQYF	TGTGCCAGCAGCTTGGCCTCGGGCCAAGAGACCCAGTACTTC